This T cell receptor (beta chain) was identified in a study of shared clonotypes between healthy human individuals. TCRdb's copy holds only in-frame clones and misses some; the assay was immunoSEQ multiplex PCR. The sample has 2.5 million or so clones; more than 90% are singletons. Sequenced sample: naive CD4+ T cells sorted from blood. Specified subset: CD45RA+ positively selected. This TCR was sampled from a man in his late teens or twenties in good health.

The CDR3 loop reads CASSFLGTGLNSPLHF. The CDR3 DNA is TGCGCCAGCAGCTTCCTTGGGACAGGGTTAAATTCACCCCTCCACTTT. This chain uses TRBV5-1 with TRBJ1-6, with 9 bases matching TRBD1. From germline, CDR1 is SGHRS and CDR2 YFSETQ. The length of the CDR3 is 16 residues. Losses at the gene ends were 2 bases for V and 7 bases for J; bases not matched to a gene: 7.